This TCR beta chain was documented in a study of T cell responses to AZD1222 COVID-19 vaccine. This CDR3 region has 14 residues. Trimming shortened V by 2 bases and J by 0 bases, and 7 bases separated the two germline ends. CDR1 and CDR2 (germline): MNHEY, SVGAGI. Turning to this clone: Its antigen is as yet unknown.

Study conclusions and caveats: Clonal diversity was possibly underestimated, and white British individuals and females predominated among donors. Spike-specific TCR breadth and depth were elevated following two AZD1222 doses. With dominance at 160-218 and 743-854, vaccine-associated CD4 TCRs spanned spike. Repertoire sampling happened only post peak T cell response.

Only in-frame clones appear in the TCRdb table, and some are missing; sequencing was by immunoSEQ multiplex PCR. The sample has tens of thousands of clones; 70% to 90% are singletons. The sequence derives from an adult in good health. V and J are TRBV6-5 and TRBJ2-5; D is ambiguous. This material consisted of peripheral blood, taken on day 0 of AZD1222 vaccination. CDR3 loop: CASSYGLHQETQYF. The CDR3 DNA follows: TGTGCCAGCAGTTACGGGCTACACCAAGAGACCCAGTACTTC.